This is a list of T cell receptor beta chains from one sample in a study of OX40 agonist ivuxolimab in advanced cancers. Method: immunoSEQ multiplex PCR; TCRdb's copy keeps in-frame clones and lacks some. The sample has 75,000 to 95,000 clones, around 92% seen once. The sequencing used CD4+ or CD8+ T cells sorted from blood, collected in a trial of the OX40 agonist ivuxolimab. The source of these receptors is an adult with an advanced solid tumor such as melanoma, head and neck, liver or kidney cancer. Both conserved end residues are part of each CDR3. The D gene is left open where the match is weak. Some rows mark clone size as missing; the rest say once, few, many or name a class of expanded clone.

size	D	V	J	CDR3	DNA
.	TRBD2	TRBV9	TRBJ2-3	CASSVDLSGPLSTDTQYF	TGTGCCAGCAGCGTAGATCTTAGCGGGCCCCTTAGCACAGATACGCAGTATTTT
.	TRBD1	TRBV19	TRBJ1-2	CASTPDRDSYTF	TGTGCCAGTACCCCGGACAGGGATAGTTACACCTTC
.	.	TRBV19	TRBJ2-7	CASSRDSSYEQYF	TGTGCCAGTAGTAGAGACAGTTCCTACGAGCAGTACTTC
.	.	TRBV28	TRBJ2-2	CASSFLVGMTGELFF	TGTGCCAGCAGTTTCTTGGTCGGGATGACCGGGGAGCTGTTTTTT
.	TRBD1	TRBV28	TRBJ1-5	CASSPARQGLGQPQHF	TGTGCCAGCAGTCCGGCCAGACAGGGTCTGGGGCAGCCCCAGCATTTT
.	.	TRBV19	TRBJ1-2	CASSISPGGNYGYTF	TGTGCCAGTAGTATATCCCCCGGAGGTAACTATGGCTACACCTTC
once	.	TRBV9	TRBJ2-5	CASSQGGEETQYF	TGTGCCAGCAGCCAGGGAGGCGAAGAGACCCAGTACTTC
.	.	TRBV5-1	TRBJ1-2	CASSPGVYGYTF	TGCGCCAGCAGCCCGGGCGTTTATGGCTACACCTTC
.	.	TRBV5-1	TRBJ1-5	CASSLSAGNGQPQHF	TGCGCCAGCAGCTTGTCCGCAGGGAATGGTCAGCCCCAGCATTTT
.	.	TRBV7-3	TRBJ2-3	CASSRRPTSIADTQYF	TGTGCCAGCAGCCGGCGACCGACCTCTATTGCAGATACGCAGTATTTT
.	.	TRBV30	TRBJ1-6	CAWSVLSGGDSPLHF	TGTGCCTGGAGTGTCCTGTCGGGGGGCGATTCACCCCTCCACTTT
.	.	TRBV9	TRBJ2-6	CASSPHRISGANVLTF	TGTGCCAGCAGCCCCCACCGGATCTCTGGGGCCAACGTCCTGACTTTC
.	.	TRBV1	TRBJ1-2	CTSSQGTGGYTF	TGCACCAGCAGCCAAGGGACGGGCGGCTACACCTTC
.	TRBD1	TRBV30	TRBJ2-5	CAWSEGAFKTQYF	TGTGCCTGGAGCGAGGGGGCCTTTAAGACCCAGTACTTC
.	.	TRBV30	TRBJ2-1	CAWSAFQGVRFF	TGTGCCTGGAGTGCCTTTCAGGGAGTACGGTTCTTC
.	.	TRBV6-5	TRBJ1-2	CASSRTSRDYGYTF	TGTGCCAGCAGTCGAACTTCTCGGGACTATGGCTACACCTTC
.	TRBD2	TRBV7-9	TRBJ2-5	CASSLKGGGQETQYF	TGTGCCAGCAGCTTAAAGGGCGGGGGGCAAGAGACCCAGTACTTC
.	.	TRBV7-3	TRBJ2-3	CASSFRGLSTDTQYF	TGTGCCAGCAGCTTCAGGGGACTTAGCACAGATACGCAGTATTTT
.	.	TRBV18	TRBJ2-1	CASRGTASYNEQFF	TGTGCCAGCCGGGGGACAGCCTCCTACAATGAGCAGTTCTTC
.	.	TRBV5-6	TRBJ1-5	CASSLYPGMSNQPQHF	TGTGCCAGCAGCTTGTACCCGGGGATGAGCAATCAGCCCCAGCATTTT
.	.	TRBV7-2	TRBJ2-7	CASSLEVALAYEQYF	TGTGCCAGCAGCTTAGAAGTAGCGCTCGCCTACGAGCAGTACTTC
.	.	TRBV30	TRBJ2-2	CAWSVTVNTGELFF	TGTGCCTGGAGTGTGACAGTAAACACCGGGGAGCTGTTTTTT
.	TRBD2	TRBV30	TRBJ2-1	CAWISGRGYNEQFF	TGTGCCTGGATTAGCGGGAGGGGCTACAATGAGCAGTTCTTC
.	.	TRBV30	TRBJ1-1	CAWSVGRGTEAFF	TGTGCCTGGAGTGTAGGGCGGGGGACTGAAGCTTTCTTT
once	TRBD1	TRBV7-2	TRBJ1-4	CASSPLPQGAGEKLFF	TGTGCCAGCAGCCCCCTGCCCCAGGGGGCAGGTGAAAAACTGTTTTTT
few	.	TRBV4-1	TRBJ1-5	CASSQGGHDASGPQHF	TGCGCCAGCAGCCAAGGGGGTCATGACGCGAGTGGGCCCCAGCATTTT
.	TRBD2	TRBV30	TRBJ2-4	CAWRSAGVDIQYF	TGTGCCTGGAGATCAGCGGGAGTTGACATTCAGTACTTC
.	.	TRBV7-2	TRBJ2-5	CASSSRGNQETQYF	TGTGCCAGCAGCTCCAGGGGAAACCAAGAGACCCAGTACTTC
.	.	TRBV6-1	TRBJ1-1	CASSDRVGGAAFF	TGTGCCAGCAGTGATAGGGTCGGAGGAGCGGCTTTCTTT
.	.	TRBV30	TRBJ1-2	CAWNGNNYGYTF	TGTGCCTGGAACGGTAATAACTATGGCTACACCTTC
few	.	TRBV28	TRBJ2-1	CASSFADPFKFSLTDEQFF	TGTGCCAGCAGTTTTGCTGACCCTTTCAAATTCTCCTTAACCGATGAGCAGTTCTTC
.	.	TRBV7-3	TRBJ2-1	CASSPTEPRKQFF	TGTGCCAGCAGCCCGACAGAGCCACGGAAGCAGTTCTTC
.	.	TRBV5-1	TRBJ2-2	CASSLGASNTGELFF	TGCGCCAGCAGCTTGGGGGCCTCAAACACCGGGGAGCTGTTTTTT
.	TRBD2	TRBV29-1	TRBJ2-7	CSVVRSGGEHEQYF	TGCAGCGTTGTTAGGTCGGGAGGGGAACACGAGCAGTACTTC
.	.	TRBV7-2	TRBJ1-2	CASSLVLGYTF	TGTGCCAGCAGCTTAGTACTCGGCTACACCTTC
.	.	TRBV5-4	TRBJ2-3	CASSLPGYRADTQYF	TGTGCCAGCAGCTTGCCAGGGTATCGCGCAGATACGCAGTATTTT
.	TRBD2	TRBV30	TRBJ2-5	CAWSALAGTGVTQYF	TGTGCCTGGAGTGCACTAGCGGGGACCGGAGTGACCCAGTACTTC
.	.	TRBV5-1	TRBJ1-3	CASSLVSGTNSGNTIYF	TGCGCCAGCAGCTTGGTATCAGGGACTAACTCTGGAAACACCATATATTTT
.	.	TRBV21-1	TRBJ1-1	CASSIGPENTEAFF	TGTGCCAGCAGCATTGGGCCCGAGAACACTGAAGCTTTCTTT
.	TRBD1	TRBV6-4	TRBJ2-3	CASSGGTGGGTDTQYF	TGTGCCAGCAGCGGCGGGACAGGGGGTGGGACAGATACGCAGTATTTT
few	.	TRBV7-6	TRBJ2-2	CASSFGTALNTGELFF	TGTGCCAGCAGCTTCGGGACTGCCTTGAACACCGGGGAGCTGTTTTTT
.	TRBD1	TRBV7-2	TRBJ2-1	CASSSLQGNEQFF	TGTGCCAGCAGCTCCCTACAGGGGAATGAGCAGTTCTTC
.	TRBD2	TRBV7-3	TRBJ2-5	CASSQVSGIQETQYF	TGTGCCAGCAGCCAAGTTAGCGGGATTCAAGAGACCCAGTACTTC
.	TRBD2	TRBV7-8	TRBJ2-7	CASSLAASGTTEQYF	TGTGCCAGCAGCTTAGCGGCTAGCGGGACGACCGAGCAGTACTTC
.	.	TRBV7-9	TRBJ1-1	CASSLRTVNTEAFF	TGTGCCAGCAGTTTACGGACCGTGAACACTGAAGCTTTCTTT
.	.	TRBV19	TRBJ2-5	CASMGETQYF	TGTGCCAGTATGGGCGAGACCCAGTACTTC
.	.	TRBV5-5	TRBJ2-5	CASSLPTKETQYF	TGTGCCAGCAGCTTACCGACCAAAGAGACCCAGTACTTC
.	.	TRBV10-3	TRBJ2-1	CAISEYLGVVGSNEQFF	TGTGCCATCAGTGAGTACCTAGGGGTTGTTGGTTCCAATGAGCAGTTCTTC
.	.	TRBV10-3	TRBJ1-2	CAISPDDYGYTF	TGTGCCATCAGCCCGGACGACTATGGCTACACCTTC
.	.	TRBV11-3	TRBJ2-7	CASSLELGNRPYEQYF	TGTGCCAGCAGCTTAGAGTTGGGAAACCGACCCTACGAGCAGTACTTC
.	.	TRBV6-5	TRBJ2-7	CASNLGQGNEQYF	TGTGCCAGCAATCTGGGGCAGGGCAACGAGCAGTACTTC